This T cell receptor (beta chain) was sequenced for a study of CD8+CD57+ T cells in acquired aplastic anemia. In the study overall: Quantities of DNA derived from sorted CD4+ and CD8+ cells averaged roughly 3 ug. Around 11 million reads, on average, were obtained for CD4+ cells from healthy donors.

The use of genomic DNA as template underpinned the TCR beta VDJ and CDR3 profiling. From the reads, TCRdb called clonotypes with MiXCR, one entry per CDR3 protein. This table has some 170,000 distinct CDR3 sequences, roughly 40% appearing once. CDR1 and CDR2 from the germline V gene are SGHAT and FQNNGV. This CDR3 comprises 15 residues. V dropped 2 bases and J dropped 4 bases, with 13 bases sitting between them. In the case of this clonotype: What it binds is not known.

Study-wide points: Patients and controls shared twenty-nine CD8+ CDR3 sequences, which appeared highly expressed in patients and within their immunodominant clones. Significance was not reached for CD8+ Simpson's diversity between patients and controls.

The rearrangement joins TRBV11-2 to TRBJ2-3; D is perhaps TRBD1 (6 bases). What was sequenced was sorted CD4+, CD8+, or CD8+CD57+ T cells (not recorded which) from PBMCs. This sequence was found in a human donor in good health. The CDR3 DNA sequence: TGTGCCAGCAGCTTAACTGTAGGGGGTTCAGATACGCAGTATTTT. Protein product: CASSLTVGGSDTQYF. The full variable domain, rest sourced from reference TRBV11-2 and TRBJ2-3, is EAGVAQSPRYKIIEKRQSVAFWCNPISGHATLYWYQQILGQGPKLLIQFQNNGVVDDSQLPKDRFSAERLKGVDSTLKIQPAKLEDSAVYLCASSLTVGGSDTQYFGPGTRLTVL.